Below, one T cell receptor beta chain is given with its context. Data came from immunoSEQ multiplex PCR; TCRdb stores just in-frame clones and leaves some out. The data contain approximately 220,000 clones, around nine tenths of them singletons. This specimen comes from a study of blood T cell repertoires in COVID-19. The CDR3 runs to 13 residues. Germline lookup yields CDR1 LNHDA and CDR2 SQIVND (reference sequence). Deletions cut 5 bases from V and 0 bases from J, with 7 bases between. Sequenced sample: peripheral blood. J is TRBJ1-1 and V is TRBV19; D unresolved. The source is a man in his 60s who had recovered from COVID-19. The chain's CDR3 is CASSGRMNTEAFF. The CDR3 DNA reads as TGTGCCAGTAGTGGCAGGATGAACACTGAAGCTTTCTTT. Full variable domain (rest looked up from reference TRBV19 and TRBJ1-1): DGGITQSPKYLFRKEGQNVTLSCEQNLNHDAMYWYRQDPGQGLRLIYYSQIVNDFQKGDIAEGYSVSREKKESFPLTVTSAQKNPTAFYLCASSGRMNTEAFFGQGTRLTVV.